The T cell receptor (beta chain) under discussion was sequenced for a study of shared clonotypes between healthy human individuals. Study results and caveats: Donor scarcity curtailed the genetic and exposure-history diversity represented herein. Roughly 5% was the fraction of naive CD4 clonotypes found shared across several donors.

The trim removed 3 bases at V and 7 bases at J, leaving 6 bases unmatched. CDR1 is GTSNPN and CDR2 is SVGIG in the germline V gene (reference sequence). CDR3 length equals 13 residues. A remark on this clone: What it binds is not known.

TCRdb's table, derived via immunoSEQ multiplex PCR, lists solely in-frame clones and lacks some. This table has 2 million to 2.5 million clones, approximately 94% appearing once. The chain employs TRBV30 and TRBJ1-2; 9 bases agree with TRBD1. Sequenced material: naive CD4+ T cells sorted from blood. Regarding subset: CD45RA+ positively selected. The sequence derives from a man between 18 and 29 years old in good health. The CDR3 reads CAWSLQGAGGYTF. For the CDR3, the DNA is TGTGCCTGGAGCTTACAGGGGGCCGGTGGCTACACCTTC.